The T cell receptor beta chain under discussion was sequenced for a study of blood T cell repertoires in COVID-19. About the research overall: PBMCs, B-cell-depleted T cells, or T cells were the source of the cDNA or gDNA that made up the material.

Produced via immunoSEQ multiplex PCR; TCRdb's table is partial and in-frame only. The sample consists of some 130,000 clones, about 72% of them appearing once. The CDR3 extends over 16 amino acids. Germline V lookup: CDR1 SGDLS, CDR2 YYNGEE. V shed 0 bases and J shed 2 bases, with 12 bases lying between them. The source of this sequence is a man in his fifties or sixties who had recovered from COVID-19. The chain couples TRBV9 to TRBJ1-3, with a possible D match to TRBD1 (5 bases). The sequenced sample was peripheral blood. CDR3 loop: CASSVEGWGAGNTIYF. As DNA, the CDR3 is TGTGCCAGCAGCGTAGAAGGGTGGGGGGCTGGAAACACCATATATTTT.